These 6 T cell receptor beta chains share one sample of origin, sequenced in a study of blood T cell repertoires in COVID-19 (dated by TCRdb to the early 2020s). Libraries came from the immunoSEQ multiplex PCR assay. TCRdb limited this immuneACCESS table to in-frame rearrangements with V and J called. A share of clones is missing; checked studies link under half to unresolved V genes, and the rest is unexplained. Recorded for this sample are over 45,000 clones; roughly four fifths of them occurred a single time. Of the sample, roughly 7% falls within the top ten clones. The sequenced sample was peripheral blood. Receptors originate from a man between 35 and 55 years old with acute or convalescent COVID-19.

Here the CDR3 reads CASGSPLAGGPGEQFF. DNA for the CDR3: TGTGCTAGTGGTTCACCACTAGCGGGGGGGCCTGGTGAGCAGTTCTTC. The chain is built from TRBV12-5 and TRBJ2-1, with 13 bases lining up with TRBD2. Germline V lookup: CDR1 LGHNT, CDR2 FRNRAP. V trimming: 4 bases; J trimming: 9 bases; junction bases outside the gene matches: 9. The CDR3 length is 16 residues.

Only a few counts were recorded for this clone. The chain has TRBV19 and TRBJ2-1, with D possibly being TRBD2 (5 bases). Per the germline V gene, CDR1 is LNHDA and CDR2 is SQIVND (reference sequence). V was cut by 1 base and J by 6 bases, with 13 bases left in between. The CDR3 totals 15 residues. CDR3 bases: TGTGCCAGTAGTATAGCCGTGGACTGGGGCAATGAGCAGTTCTTC. This sequence encodes CASSIAVDWGNEQFF.

V gene TRBV5-1 combines with J gene TRBJ2-4; 7 nucleotides line up with TRBD1. Per germline, CDR1 SGHRS and CDR2 YFSETQ. V dropped 4 bases and J dropped 1; count of bases not matched to a gene: 5. There are 15 residues in the CDR3. DNA of the CDR3: TGCGCCAGCAGCCCCGGACAGGCCGCCAAAAACATTCAGTACTTC. Protein product: CASSPGQAAKNIQYF.

The chain links TRBV6-5 to TRBJ2-7; 7 bases are a match to TRBD1. Germline V gene data show CDR1 as MNHEY and CDR2 as SVGAGI. This CDR3 has 14 residues. J lost 6 bases, V lost 10 bases, and 15 bases had no gene match. DNA for the CDR3: TGTGCCACCCTAAAGAGGACAGGCCTCGGCGAGCAGTACTTC. Its translation: CATLKRTGLGEQYF.

This clone was counted a few times. The rearrangement links TRBV5-1 to TRBJ2-3; a weak D match, TRBD2 (6 bases). Germline lookup yields CDR1 SGHRS and CDR2 YFSETQ. Trimming stripped 4 bases from V and 2 bases from J, with 17 bases between. This CDR3 has 16 residues. The CDR3 DNA follows: TGCGCCAGCAGCGAGGGACTCCCTTCAAACACAGATACGCAGTATTTT. Residues: CASSEGLPSNTDTQYF.

The chain carries TRBV7-9 and TRBJ2-5; the match to TRBD2 covers 13 bases. The V gene end was trimmed by 2 bases and the J gene end by 5 bases; junction bases not matched to a gene: 5. CDR1 and CDR2 from the germline V gene are SEHNR and FQNEAQ (reference sequence). CDR3 length: 16 amino acids. The DNA of the CDR3 is TGTGCCAGCAGCTTAAGGACTAGCGGGGGTAGGGAGACCCAGTACTTC. This sequence encodes CASSLRTSGGRETQYF.